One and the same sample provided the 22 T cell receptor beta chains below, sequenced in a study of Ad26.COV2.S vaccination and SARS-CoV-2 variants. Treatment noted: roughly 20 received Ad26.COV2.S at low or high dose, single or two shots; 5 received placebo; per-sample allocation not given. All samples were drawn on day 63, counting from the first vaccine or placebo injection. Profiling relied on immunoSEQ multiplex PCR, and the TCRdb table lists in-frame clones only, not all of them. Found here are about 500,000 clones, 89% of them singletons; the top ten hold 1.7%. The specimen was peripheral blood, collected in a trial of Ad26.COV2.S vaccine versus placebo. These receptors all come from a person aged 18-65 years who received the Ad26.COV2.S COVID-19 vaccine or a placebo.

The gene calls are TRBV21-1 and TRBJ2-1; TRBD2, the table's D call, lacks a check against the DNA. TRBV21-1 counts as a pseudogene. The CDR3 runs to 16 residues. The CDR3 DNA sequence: TGTGCCAGCAGCAAATGGACTAGCGGGAAAAACAATGAGCAGTTCTTC. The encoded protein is CASSKWTSGKNNEQFF.

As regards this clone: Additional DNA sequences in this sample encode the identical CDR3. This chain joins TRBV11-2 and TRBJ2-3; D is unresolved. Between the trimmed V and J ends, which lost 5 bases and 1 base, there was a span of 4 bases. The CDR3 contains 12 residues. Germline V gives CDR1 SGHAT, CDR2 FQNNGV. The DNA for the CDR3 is TGTGCCAGCAGCCCCGGCACAGATACGCAGTATTTT. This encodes CASSPGTDTQYF.

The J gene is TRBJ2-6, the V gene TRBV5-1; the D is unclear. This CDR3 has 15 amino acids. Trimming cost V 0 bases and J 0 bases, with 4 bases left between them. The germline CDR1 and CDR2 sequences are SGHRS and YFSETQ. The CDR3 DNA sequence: TGCGCCAGCAGCTTGGGCCCCTCTGGGGCCAACGTCCTGACTTTC. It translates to CASSLGPSGANVLTF.

Here the CDR3 DNA reads TGTGCCAGCAGTTACTCCGAGACCATTCCGAGGGGAGCTTTCTTT. Its protein product is CASSYSETIPRGAFF. The chain is built from TRBV6-5 and TRBJ1-1, with a tentative D call TRBD1 (5 bases). The CDR3 extends over 15 amino acids. In germline, CDR1 is MNHEY, CDR2 SVGAGI. Trimming shortened V by 0 bases and J by 10 bases, and 18 bases separated the two germline ends.

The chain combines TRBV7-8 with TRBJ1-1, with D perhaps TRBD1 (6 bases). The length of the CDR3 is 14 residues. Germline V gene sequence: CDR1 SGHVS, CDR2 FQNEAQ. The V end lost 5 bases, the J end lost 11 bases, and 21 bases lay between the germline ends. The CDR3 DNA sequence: TGTGCCAGCAGCCTTCTGGGGGGGCCGGGTTTGGCTTTCTTT. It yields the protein CASSLLGGPGLAFF.

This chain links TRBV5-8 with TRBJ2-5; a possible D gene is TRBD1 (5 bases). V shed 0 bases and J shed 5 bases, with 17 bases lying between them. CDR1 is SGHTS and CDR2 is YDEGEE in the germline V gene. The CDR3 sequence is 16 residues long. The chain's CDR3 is CASSLGGRVSSETQYF. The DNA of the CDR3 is TGTGCCAGCAGCTTGGGGGGCCGGGTGTCTTCGGAGACCCAGTACTTC. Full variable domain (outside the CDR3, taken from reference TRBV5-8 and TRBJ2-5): EAGVTQSPTHLIKTRGQQATLRCSPISGHTSVYWYQQALGLGLQFLLWYDEGEERNRGNFPPRFSGRQFPNYSSELNVNALELEDSALYLCASSLGGRVSSETQYFGPGTRLLVL.

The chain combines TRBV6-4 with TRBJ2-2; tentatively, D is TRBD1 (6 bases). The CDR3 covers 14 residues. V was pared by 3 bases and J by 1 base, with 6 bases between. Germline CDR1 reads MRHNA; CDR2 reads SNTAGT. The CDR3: CASSEGQNTGELFF. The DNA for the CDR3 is TGTGCCAGCAGTGAGGGACAGAACACCGGGGAGCTGTTTTTT.

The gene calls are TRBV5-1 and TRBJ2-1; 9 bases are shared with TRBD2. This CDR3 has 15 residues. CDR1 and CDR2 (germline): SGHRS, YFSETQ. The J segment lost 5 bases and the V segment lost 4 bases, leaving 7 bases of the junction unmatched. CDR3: CASSPRTSANNEQFF. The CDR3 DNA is TGCGCCAGCAGCCCGCGGACTAGCGCAAACAATGAGCAGTTCTTC.

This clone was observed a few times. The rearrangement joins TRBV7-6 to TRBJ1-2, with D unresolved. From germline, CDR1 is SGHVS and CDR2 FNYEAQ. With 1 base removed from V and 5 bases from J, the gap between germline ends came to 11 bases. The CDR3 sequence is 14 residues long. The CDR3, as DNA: TGTGCCAGCAGCTTAGATATAGGGAAATATGGCTACACCTTC. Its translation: CASSLDIGKYGYTF.

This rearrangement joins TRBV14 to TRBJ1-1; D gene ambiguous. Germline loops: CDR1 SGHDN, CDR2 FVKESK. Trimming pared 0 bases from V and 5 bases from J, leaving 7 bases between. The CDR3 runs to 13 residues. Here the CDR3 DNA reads TGTGCCAGCAGCCAAGATGTTAGGACTGAAGCTTTCTTT. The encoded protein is CASSQDVRTEAFF. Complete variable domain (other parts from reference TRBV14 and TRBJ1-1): EAGVTQFPSHSVIEKGQTVTLRCDPISGHDNLYWYRRVMGKEIKFLLHFVKESKQDESGMPNNRFLAERTGGTYSTLKVQPAELEDSGVYFCASSQDVRTEAFFGQGTRLTVV.

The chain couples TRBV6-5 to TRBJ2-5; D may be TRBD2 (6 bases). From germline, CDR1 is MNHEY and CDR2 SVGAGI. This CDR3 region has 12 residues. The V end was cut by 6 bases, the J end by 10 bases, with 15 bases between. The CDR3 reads CASSPGQGGQYF. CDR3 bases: TGTGCCAGCAGCCCGGGGCAGGGAGGCCAGTACTTC.

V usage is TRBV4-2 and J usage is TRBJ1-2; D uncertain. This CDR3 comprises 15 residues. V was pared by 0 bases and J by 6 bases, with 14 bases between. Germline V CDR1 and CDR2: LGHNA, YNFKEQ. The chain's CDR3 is CASSQDALASDGYTF. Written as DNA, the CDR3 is TGTGCCAGCAGCCAAGACGCCCTGGCCTCGGATGGCTACACCTTC.

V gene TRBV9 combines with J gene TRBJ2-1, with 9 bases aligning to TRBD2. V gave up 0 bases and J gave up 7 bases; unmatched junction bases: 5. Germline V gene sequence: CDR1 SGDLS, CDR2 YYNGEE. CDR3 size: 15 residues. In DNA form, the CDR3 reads TGTGCCAGCAGCGTAGGGGGCCTAGCGGGGAATGAGCAGTTCTTC. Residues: CASSVGGLAGNEQFF.

This CDR3 reads CAISEPGDGYTF. CDR3 DNA: TGTGCCATCAGTGAACCCGGGGATGGCTACACCTTC. The rearrangement joins TRBV10-3 to TRBJ1-2; D is unresolved. This CDR3 is built from 12 residues. CDR1 ENHRY and CDR2 SYGVKD come from the germline V gene. Trimming took 3 bases from V and 6 from J, leaving 8 bases between them.

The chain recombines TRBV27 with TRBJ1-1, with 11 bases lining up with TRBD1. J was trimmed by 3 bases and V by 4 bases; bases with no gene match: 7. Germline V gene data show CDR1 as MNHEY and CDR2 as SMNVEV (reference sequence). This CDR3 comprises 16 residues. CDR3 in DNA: TGTGCCAGCAGTTCCCCCGGACAGGGGGCTGACACTGAAGCTTTCTTT. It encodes CASSSPGQGADTEAFF.

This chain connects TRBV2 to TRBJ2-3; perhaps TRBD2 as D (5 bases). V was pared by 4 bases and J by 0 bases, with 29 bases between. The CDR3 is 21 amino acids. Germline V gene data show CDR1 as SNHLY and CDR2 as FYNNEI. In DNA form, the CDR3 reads TGTGCCAGCAGTGTCCGGACCCGACTTCGACTTCAACGGGGTAGCACAGATACGCAGTATTTT. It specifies CASSVRTRLRLQRGSTDTQYF.

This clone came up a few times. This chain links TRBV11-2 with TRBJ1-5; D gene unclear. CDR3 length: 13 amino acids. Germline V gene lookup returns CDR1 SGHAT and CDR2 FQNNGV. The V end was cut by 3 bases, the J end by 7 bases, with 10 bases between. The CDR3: CASSFLEGQPQHF. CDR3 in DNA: TGTGCCAGCAGCTTCCTCGAGGGCCAGCCCCAGCATTTT.

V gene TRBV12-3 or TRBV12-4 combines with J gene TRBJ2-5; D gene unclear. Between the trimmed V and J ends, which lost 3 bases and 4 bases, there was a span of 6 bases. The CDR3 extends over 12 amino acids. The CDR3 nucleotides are TGTGCCAGCAGTTTCGTGGGAGAGACCCAGTACTTC. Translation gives CASSFVGETQYF.

The CDR3 sequence: CASSVGPGENIQYF. Here the CDR3 DNA reads TGTGCCAGCAGCGTCGGTCCAGGGGAAAACATTCAGTACTTC. J is TRBJ2-4 and V is TRBV9; possibly TRBD1 for D (6 bases). Germline assignment: CDR1 SGDLS and CDR2 YYNGEE. The CDR3 sequence is 14 residues long. Trimming shortened V by 2 bases and J by 5 bases, and 11 bases separated the two germline ends. Combining the CDR3 with reference TRBV9 and TRBJ2-4 gives the whole variable domain DSGVTQTPKHLITATGQRVTLRCSPRSGDLSVYWYQQSLDQGLQFLIQYYNGEERAKGNILERFSAQQFPDLHSELNLSSLELGDSALYFCASSVGPGENIQYFGAGTRLSVL.

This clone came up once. The CDR3 DNA reads as TGCGCCACCAAGCCTCACAGGGTCCACGATGGCTACACCTTC. Translating gives CATKPHRVHDGYTF. This chain connects TRBV4-1 to TRBJ1-2, with D perhaps TRBD1 (6 bases). Trimming shortened V by 10 bases and J by 6 bases, and 21 bases separated the two germline ends. The CDR3 runs to 14 residues. Germline V lookup: CDR1 MGHRA, CDR2 YSYEKL.

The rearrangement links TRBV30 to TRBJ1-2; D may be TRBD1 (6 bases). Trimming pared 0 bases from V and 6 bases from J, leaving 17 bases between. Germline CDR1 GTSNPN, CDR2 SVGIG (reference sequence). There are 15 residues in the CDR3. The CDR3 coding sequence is TGTGCCTGGAGTGTACGGACAGCCGGTACAGATGGCTACACCTTC. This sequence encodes CAWSVRTAGTDGYTF. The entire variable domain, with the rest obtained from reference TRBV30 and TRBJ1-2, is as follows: SQTIHQWPATLVQPVGSPLSLECTVEGTSNPNLYWYRQAAGRGLQLLFYSVGIGQISSEVPQNLSASRPQDRQFILSSKKLLLSDSGFYLCAWSVRTAGTDGYTFGSGTRLTVV.

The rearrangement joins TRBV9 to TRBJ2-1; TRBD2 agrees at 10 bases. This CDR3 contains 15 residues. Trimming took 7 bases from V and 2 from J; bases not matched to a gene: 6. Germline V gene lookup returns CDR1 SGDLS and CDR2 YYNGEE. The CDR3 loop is CASAIGTSAYNEQFF. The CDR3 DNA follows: TGTGCCAGCGCAATCGGGACTAGCGCCTACAATGAGCAGTTCTTC.